Following are 2 T cell receptor beta chains from one sample sequenced in a study of metastatic and nonmetastatic thyroid tumors. TCRdb re-called clones via MiXCR from the PCR reads. The repertoire holds more than 50,000 clones, with around 20% as singletons. All patients reached thyroid surgery having received no treatment beforehand. The sample was blood. Receptors originate from a female donor with papillary thyroid cancer or a benign thyroid nodule (not recorded which). Some clones in this sample may be carry-over from other donors' samples.

There are many counts of this clone. The chain uses TRBV12-3 or TRBV12-4 and TRBJ1-4, with D maybe TRBD1 (5 bases). This CDR3 is built from 14 residues. Deletions cut 6 bases from V and 8 bases from J, with 16 bases between. CDR3 nucleotide sequence: TGTGCCAGCAGCCACTCCGGTCGGGGGGAAAAACTGTTTTTT. Protein product: CASSHSGRGEKLFF.

This clone was seen repeatedly, ten times or more. The sample contains more than one DNA sequence encoding this CDR3. J is TRBJ2-1 and V is TRBV11-2; D might be TRBD2 (5 bases). Germline assignment: CDR1 SGHAT and CDR2 FQNNGV. The CDR3 covers 14 residues. Trimming removed 1 base from V and 6 bases from J, with 10 bases in between. The CDR3 DNA sequence: TGTGCCAGCAGCTTAGGAACGGGATTCAATGAGCAGTTCTTC. It translates to CASSLGTGFNEQFF.